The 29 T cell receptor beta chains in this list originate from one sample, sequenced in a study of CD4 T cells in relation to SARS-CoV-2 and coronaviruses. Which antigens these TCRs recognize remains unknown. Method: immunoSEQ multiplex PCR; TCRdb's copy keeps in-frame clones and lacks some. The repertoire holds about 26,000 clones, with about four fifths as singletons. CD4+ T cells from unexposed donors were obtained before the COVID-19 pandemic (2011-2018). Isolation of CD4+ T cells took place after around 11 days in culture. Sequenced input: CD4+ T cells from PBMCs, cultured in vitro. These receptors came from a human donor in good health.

The CDR3 loop is CASSLYPGRESKAFF. The CDR3 DNA follows: TGTGCCAGCAGCTTATACCCAGGGCGGGAGAGTAAAGCTTTCTTT. The chain has TRBV7-9 and TRBJ1-1; D is possibly TRBD1 (5 bases). The ends were cut back, 2 bases at V and 9 bases at J, with 19 bases in the middle. Germline CDR1 and CDR2: SEHNR and FQNEAQ (reference sequence). The CDR3 runs 15 residues.

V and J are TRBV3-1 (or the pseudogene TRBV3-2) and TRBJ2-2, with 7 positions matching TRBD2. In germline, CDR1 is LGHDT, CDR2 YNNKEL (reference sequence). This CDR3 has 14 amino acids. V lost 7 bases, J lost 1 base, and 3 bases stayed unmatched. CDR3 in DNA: TGTGCCAGCAATTGGGGGGGGAACACCGGGGAGCTGTTTTTT. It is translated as CASNWGGNTGELFF.

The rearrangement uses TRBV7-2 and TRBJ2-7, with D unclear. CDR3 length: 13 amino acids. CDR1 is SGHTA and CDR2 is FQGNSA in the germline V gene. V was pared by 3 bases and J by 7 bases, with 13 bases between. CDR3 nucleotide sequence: TGTGCCAGCAGCTTCCAAGCTTTAGGGGAGCAGTACTTC. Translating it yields CASSFQALGEQYF. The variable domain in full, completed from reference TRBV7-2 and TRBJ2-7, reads GAGVSQSPSNKVTEKGKDVELRCDPISGHTALYWYRQSLGQGLEFLIYFQGNSAPDKSGLPSDRFSAERTGGSVSTLTIQRTQQEDSAVYLCASSFQALGEQYFGPGTRLTVT.

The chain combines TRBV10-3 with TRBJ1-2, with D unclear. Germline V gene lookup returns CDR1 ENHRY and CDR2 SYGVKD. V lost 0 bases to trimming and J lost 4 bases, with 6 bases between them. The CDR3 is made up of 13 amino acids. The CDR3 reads CAISESVSYGYTF. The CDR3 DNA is TGTGCCATCAGTGAGTCGGTCAGCTATGGCTACACCTTC.

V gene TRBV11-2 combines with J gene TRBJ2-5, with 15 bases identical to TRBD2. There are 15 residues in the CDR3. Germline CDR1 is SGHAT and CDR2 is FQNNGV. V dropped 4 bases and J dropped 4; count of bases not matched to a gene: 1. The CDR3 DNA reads TGTGCCAGCAGCTCGGGACTAGCGGGAGGAGAGACCCAGTACTTC. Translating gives CASSSGLAGGETQYF.

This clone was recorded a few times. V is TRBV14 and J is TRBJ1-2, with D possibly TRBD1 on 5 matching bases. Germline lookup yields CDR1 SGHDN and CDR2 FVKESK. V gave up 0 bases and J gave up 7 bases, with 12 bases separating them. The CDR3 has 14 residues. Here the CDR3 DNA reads TGTGCCAGCAGCCAAGATCCTCGGGGGGGTGGCTACACCTTC. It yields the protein CASSQDPRGGGYTF.

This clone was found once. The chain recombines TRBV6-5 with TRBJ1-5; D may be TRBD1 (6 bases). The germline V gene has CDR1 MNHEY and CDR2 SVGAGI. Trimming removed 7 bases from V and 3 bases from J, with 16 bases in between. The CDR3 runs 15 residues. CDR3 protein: CASTLGQFSNQPQHF. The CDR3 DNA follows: TGTGCCAGCACCCTAGGACAGTTTTCCAATCAGCCCCAGCATTTT.

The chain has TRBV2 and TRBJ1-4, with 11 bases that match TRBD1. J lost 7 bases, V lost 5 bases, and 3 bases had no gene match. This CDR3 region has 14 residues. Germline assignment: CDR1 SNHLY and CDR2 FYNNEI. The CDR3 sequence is CASSWDRGFEKLFF. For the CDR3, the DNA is TGTGCCAGCAGTTGGGACAGGGGGTTTGAAAAACTGTTTTTT. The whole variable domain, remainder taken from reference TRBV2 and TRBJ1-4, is EPEVTQTPSHQVTQMGQEVILRCVPISNHLYFYWYRQILGQKVEFLVSFYNNEISEKSEIFDDQFSVERPDGSNFTLKIRSTKLEDSAMYFCASSWDRGFEKLFFGSGTQLSVL.

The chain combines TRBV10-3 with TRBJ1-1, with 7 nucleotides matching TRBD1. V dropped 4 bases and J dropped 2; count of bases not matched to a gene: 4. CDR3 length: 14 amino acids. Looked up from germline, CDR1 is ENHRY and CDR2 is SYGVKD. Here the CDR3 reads CAISGRDSNTEAFF. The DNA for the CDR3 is TGTGCCATCAGTGGCCGGGACAGTAACACTGAAGCTTTCTTT.

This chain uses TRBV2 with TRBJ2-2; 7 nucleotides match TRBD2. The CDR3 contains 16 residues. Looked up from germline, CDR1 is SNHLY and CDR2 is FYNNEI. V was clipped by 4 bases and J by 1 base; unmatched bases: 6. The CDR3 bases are TGTGCCAGCAGTGCCGGGAGGACCCAGAACACCGGGGAGCTGTTTTTT. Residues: CASSAGRTQNTGELFF.

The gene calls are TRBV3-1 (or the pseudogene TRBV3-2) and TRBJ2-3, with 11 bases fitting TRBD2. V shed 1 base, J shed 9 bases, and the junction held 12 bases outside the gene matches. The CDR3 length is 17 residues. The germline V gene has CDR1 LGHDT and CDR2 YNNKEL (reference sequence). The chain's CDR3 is CASSQGDGTSGLRTQYF. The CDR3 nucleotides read TGTGCCAGCAGCCAAGGGGACGGGACTAGCGGCCTCAGAACGCAGTATTTT.

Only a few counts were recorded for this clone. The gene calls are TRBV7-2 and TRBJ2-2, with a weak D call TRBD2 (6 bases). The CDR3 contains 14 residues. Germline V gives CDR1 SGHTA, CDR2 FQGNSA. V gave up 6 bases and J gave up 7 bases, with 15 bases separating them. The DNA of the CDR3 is TGTGCCAGCAGAACTGGGACTCAGGTCGGGGAGCTGTTTTTT. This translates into CASRTGTQVGELFF.

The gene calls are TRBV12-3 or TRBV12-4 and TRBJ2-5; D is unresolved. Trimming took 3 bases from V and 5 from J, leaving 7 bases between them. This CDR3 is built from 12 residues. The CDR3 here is CASSFIAETQYF. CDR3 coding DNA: TGTGCCAGCAGTTTTATTGCTGAGACCCAGTACTTC.

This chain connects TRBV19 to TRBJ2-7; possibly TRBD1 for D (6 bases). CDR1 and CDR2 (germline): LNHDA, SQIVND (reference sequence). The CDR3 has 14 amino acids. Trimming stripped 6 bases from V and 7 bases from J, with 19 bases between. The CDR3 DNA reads TGTGCCAGTAGCCCGGGACATACGTTTGGTGAGCAGTACTTC. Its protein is CASSPGHTFGEQYF. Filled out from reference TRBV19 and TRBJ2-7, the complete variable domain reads DGGITQSPKYLFRKEGQNVTLSCEQNLNHDAMYWYRQDPGQGLRLIYYSQIVNDFQKGDIAEGYSVSREKKESFPLTVTSAQKNPTAFYLCASSPGHTFGEQYFGPGTRLTVT.

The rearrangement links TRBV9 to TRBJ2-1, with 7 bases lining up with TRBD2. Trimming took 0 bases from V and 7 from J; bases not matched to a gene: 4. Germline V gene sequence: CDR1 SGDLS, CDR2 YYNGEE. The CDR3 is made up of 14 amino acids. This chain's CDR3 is CASSVEVGRNEQFF. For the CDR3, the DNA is TGTGCCAGCAGCGTAGAAGTCGGGAGGAATGAGCAGTTCTTC.

This CDR3 reads CASSPSGTGELFF. The CDR3 region has the DNA TGTGCCAGCAGTCCCAGCGGTACCGGGGAGCTGTTTTTT. This chain links TRBV25-1 with TRBJ2-2; D might be TRBD2 (5 bases). The CDR3 totals 13 residues. CDR1 and CDR2 (germline): MGHDK, SYGVNS. The V end was cut by 5 bases, the J end by 5 bases, with 9 bases between.

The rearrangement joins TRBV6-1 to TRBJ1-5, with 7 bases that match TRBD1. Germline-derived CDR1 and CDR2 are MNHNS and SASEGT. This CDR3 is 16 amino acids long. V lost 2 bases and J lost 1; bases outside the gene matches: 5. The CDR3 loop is CASSEWAGGSNQPQHF. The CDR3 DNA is TGTGCCAGCAGTGAATGGGCAGGGGGGAGCAATCAGCCCCAGCATTTT.

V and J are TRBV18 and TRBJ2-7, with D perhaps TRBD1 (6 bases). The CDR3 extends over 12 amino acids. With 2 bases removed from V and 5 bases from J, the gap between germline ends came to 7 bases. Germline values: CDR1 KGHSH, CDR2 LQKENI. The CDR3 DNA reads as TGTGCCAGCTCACCAACAGGGAACGAGCAGTACTTC. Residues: CASSPTGNEQYF.

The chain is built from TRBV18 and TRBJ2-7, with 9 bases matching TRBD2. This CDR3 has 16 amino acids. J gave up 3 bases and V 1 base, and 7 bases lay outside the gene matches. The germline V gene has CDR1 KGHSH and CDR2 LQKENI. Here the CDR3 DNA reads TGTGCCAGCTCACCACTTGGACTAGCGAGGAACTACGAGCAGTACTTC. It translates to CASSPLGLARNYEQYF.

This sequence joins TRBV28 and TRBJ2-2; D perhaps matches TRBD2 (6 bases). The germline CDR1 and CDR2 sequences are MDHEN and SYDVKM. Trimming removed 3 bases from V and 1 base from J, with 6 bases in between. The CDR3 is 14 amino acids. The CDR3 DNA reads TGTGCCAGCAGTTTCGGGGGGAACACCGGGGAGCTGTTTTTT. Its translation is CASSFGGNTGELFF.

This CDR3 is CASSPRGHSQETQYF. The CDR3 bases are TGTGCCAGCAGCCCCCGGGGACATAGCCAAGAGACCCAGTACTTC. V usage is TRBV9 and J usage is TRBJ2-5; maybe TRBD1 (6 bases). CDR1 is SGDLS and CDR2 is YYNGEE in the germline V gene. The CDR3 is 15 amino acids. Trimming removed 4 bases at V and 1 base at J, with 14 bases between.

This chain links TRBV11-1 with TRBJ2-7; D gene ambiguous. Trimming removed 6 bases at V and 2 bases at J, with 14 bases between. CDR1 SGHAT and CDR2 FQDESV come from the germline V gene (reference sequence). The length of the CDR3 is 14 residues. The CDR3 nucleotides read TGTGCCAGCAGTGGGCCAGGTCCGACCTACGAGCAGTACTTC. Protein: CASSGPGPTYEQYF. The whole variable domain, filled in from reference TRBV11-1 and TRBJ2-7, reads EAEVAQSPRYKITEKSQAVAFWCDPISGHATLYWYRQILGQGPELLVQFQDESVVDDSQLPKDRFSAERLKGVDSTLKIQPAELGDSAMYLCASSGPGPTYEQYFGPGTRLTVT.

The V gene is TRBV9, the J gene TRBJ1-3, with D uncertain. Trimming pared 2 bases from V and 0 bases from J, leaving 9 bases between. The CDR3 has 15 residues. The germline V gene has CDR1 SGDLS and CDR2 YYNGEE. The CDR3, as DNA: TGTGCCAGCAGCGTCACAGAGGACTCTGGAAACACCATATATTTT. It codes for CASSVTEDSGNTIYF.

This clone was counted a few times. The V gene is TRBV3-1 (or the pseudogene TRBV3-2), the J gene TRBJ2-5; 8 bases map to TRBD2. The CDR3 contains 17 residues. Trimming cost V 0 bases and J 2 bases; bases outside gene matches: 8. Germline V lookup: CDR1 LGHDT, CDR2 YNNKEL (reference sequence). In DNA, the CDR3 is TGTGCCAGCAGCCAAGATGGGTTGATAGCGGGGCAAGAGACCCAGTACTTC. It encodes CASSQDGLIAGQETQYF.

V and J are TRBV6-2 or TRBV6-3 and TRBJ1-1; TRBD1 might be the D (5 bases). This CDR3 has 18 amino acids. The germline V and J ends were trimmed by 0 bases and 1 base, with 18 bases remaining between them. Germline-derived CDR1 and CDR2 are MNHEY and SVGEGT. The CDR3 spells CASSYSWAGRRPNTEAFF. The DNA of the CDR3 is TGTGCCAGCAGTTACTCGTGGGCAGGGAGAAGGCCGAACACTGAAGCTTTCTTT.

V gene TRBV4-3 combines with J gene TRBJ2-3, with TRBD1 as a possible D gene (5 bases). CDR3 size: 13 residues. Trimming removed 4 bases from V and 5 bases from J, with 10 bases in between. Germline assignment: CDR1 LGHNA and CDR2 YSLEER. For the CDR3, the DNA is TGCGCCAGCAGCCCTAGGGGTGGAGATACGCAGTATTTT. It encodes CASSPRGGDTQYF.

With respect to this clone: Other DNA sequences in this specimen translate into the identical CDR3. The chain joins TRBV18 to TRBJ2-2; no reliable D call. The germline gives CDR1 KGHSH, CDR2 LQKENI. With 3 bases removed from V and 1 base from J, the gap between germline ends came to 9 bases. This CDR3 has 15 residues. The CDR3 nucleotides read TGTGCCAGCTCACCGCCCCCGGTGAACACCGGGGAGCTGTTTTTT. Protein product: CASSPPPVNTGELFF.

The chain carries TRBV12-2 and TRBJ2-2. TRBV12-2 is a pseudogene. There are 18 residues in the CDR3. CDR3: CASRFIPLRVENTGELFF. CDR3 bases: TGTGCAAGTCGCTTCATACCGCTAAGGGTGGAGAACACCGGGGAGCTGTTTTTT.

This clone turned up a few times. CDR3 loop: CASSQDRIGNSPLHF. The CDR3 DNA reads as TGTGCCAGCTCTCAAGACAGGATTGGTAATTCACCCCTCCACTTT. J is TRBJ1-6 and V is TRBV18; possible D gene TRBD1, 6 bases. Germline assignment: CDR1 KGHSH and CDR2 LQKENI. Between the trimmed V and J ends, which lost 6 bases and 6 bases, there was a span of 15 bases. The CDR3 consists of 15 residues.